What follows is one T cell receptor beta chain and its context. The antigen remains unidentified. This entry belongs to a study of cytomegalovirus exposure and HLA in healthy donors. Findings and limits, study-wide: Investigators reported 150 to 200 TCR beta chains as tied to cytomegalovirus.

TCRdb keeps only in-frame clones here, not all; method: immunoSEQ multiplex PCR. The top ten hold roughly 12% of the sample, which has about 88,000 clones, more than 70% seen once. Trimming took 2 bases from V and 6 from J, leaving 14 bases between them. This CDR3 has 16 residues. CDR1 is KGHSH and CDR2 is LQKENI in the germline V gene. Sequencing used PBMCs. The sequence was collected from a woman aged 18-30 years in good health and CMV-seropositive. This chain joins TRBV18 and TRBJ1-6; TRBD1 might be the D (5 bases). The CDR3 reads CASSPEWGGGNSPLHF. For the CDR3, the DNA is TGTGCCAGCTCACCAGAATGGGGGGGTGGTAATTCACCCCTCCACTTT.